Presented here are 19 T cell receptor beta chains from one specimen sequenced in a study of T cell responses to AZD1222 COVID-19 vaccine. Sequenced by immunoSEQ multiplex PCR; TCRdb stores in-frame clones only, minus some. The sample has some 110,000 clones; about 88% are singletons. Here the sequenced sample was peripheral blood, taken 28 days after the second AZD1222 dose. These receptors came from an adult who received the AZD1222 COVID-19 vaccine.

The chain couples TRBV9 to TRBJ1-5; 8 bases agree with TRBD1. The CDR3 runs to 15 residues. Unmatched junction bases numbered 11, after V lost 3 bases and J lost 9 bases. Germline V gene data show CDR1 as SGDLS and CDR2 as YYNGEE. The CDR3 loop reads CASSAEGTGGSPQHF. CDR3 sequence (DNA): TGTGCCAGCAGCGCCGAAGGGACAGGTGGATCGCCCCAGCATTTT.

This clone was observed a single time. The chain carries TRBV13 and TRBJ1-1; 7 bases map to TRBD1. This CDR3 comprises 14 residues. Per the germline V gene, CDR1 is PRHDT and CDR2 is FYEKMQ (reference sequence). The ends lost 4 bases at V and 0 bases at J; junction bases unmatched: 2. CDR3 region: CASSYQGVNTEAFF. CDR3 in DNA: TGTGCCAGCAGCTATCAGGGGGTGAACACTGAAGCTTTCTTT.

This rearrangement joins TRBV18 to TRBJ2-1; 7 bases line up with TRBD2. The CDR3 has 14 residues. From germline, CDR1 is KGHSH and CDR2 LQKENI. With V trimmed by 0 bases and J by 10 bases, 6 bases remained unmatched. The CDR3 here is CASSPPSGAGEQFF. The CDR3 DNA reads TGTGCCAGCTCACCACCGAGCGGGGCTGGGGAGCAGTTCTTC.

This rearrangement joins TRBV23-1 to TRBJ1-2; tentative D call: TRBD1 (5 bases). TRBV23-1 is an ORF for which the function is uncertain. V lost 4 bases, J lost 3 bases, and 21 bases lay in between. The CDR3 spans 17 residues. This CDR3 is CASSRNTFPTVYYGYTF. CDR3 in DNA: TGCGCCAGCAGTCGGAACACCTTCCCGACAGTCTACTATGGCTACACCTTC.

V usage is TRBV19 and J usage is TRBJ1-5; tentative D call: TRBD1 (5 bases). CDR3 size: 16 residues. The V end was cut by 1 base, the J end by 2 bases, with 12 bases between. Germline loops: CDR1 LNHDA, CDR2 SQIVND (reference sequence). CDR3 residues: CASSIGFKQGNQPQHF. DNA of the CDR3: TGTGCCAGTAGTATAGGTTTCAAACAGGGCAATCAGCCCCAGCATTTT.

The chain carries TRBV6-5 and TRBJ1-4; possible D gene TRBD1, 5 bases. From germline, CDR1 is MNHEY and CDR2 SVGAGI. V dropped 0 bases and J dropped 10 bases, with 15 bases sitting between them. The CDR3 has 15 residues. For the CDR3, the DNA is TGTGCCAGCAGTTACTCGTCGCAGGGTGGGGGAAAACTGTTTTTT. It yields the protein CASSYSSQGGGKLFF.

The chain has TRBV18 and TRBJ1-1, with 7 positions matching TRBD1. V lost 6 bases to trimming and J lost 0 bases; unmatched junction nucleotides: 10. CDR1 is KGHSH, CDR2 LQKENI, per germline. The CDR3 sequence is 16 residues long. This chain's CDR3 is CASSPRMTGMNTEAFF. The CDR3 DNA sequence: TGTGCCAGCTCTCCTAGAATGACAGGGATGAACACTGAAGCTTTCTTT.

The chain combines TRBV6-5 with TRBJ2-3, with 11 bases lining up with TRBD2. CDR3 length equals 16 residues. In germline, CDR1 is MNHEY, CDR2 SVGAGI. The V gene end was trimmed by 2 bases and the J gene end by 5 bases; junction bases not matched to a gene: 6. DNA for the CDR3: TGTGCCAGCAGTTACCGTAGCGGGGGGGCCCGAGATACGCAGTATTTT. The encoded protein is CASSYRSGGARDTQYF.

The CDR3 spells CASRTRGKTEAFF. CDR3 sequence (DNA): TGTGCCAGCAGGACCCGGGGAAAAACTGAAGCTTTCTTT. This rearrangement joins TRBV12-3 or TRBV12-4 to TRBJ1-1; D is undetermined. V was cut by 6 bases and J by 5 bases, with 13 bases left in between. This CDR3 region has 13 residues.

The rearrangement links TRBV9 to TRBJ1-2; TRBD1 agrees at 7 bases. Germline loops: CDR1 SGDLS, CDR2 YYNGEE. Trimming cost V 0 bases and J 2 bases; bases outside gene matches: 4. This CDR3 has 15 amino acids. CDR3 in DNA: TGTGCCAGCAGCGTAGTCCCGGGACAGAACTATGGCTACACCTTC. Protein product: CASSVVPGQNYGYTF.

This clone was counted a single time. One end of the junction is discordant with germline, which a read error may explain. The chain combines TRBV10-1 with TRBJ1-6; 10 nucleotides agree with TRBD1. This CDR3 has 15 amino acids. The germline V gene has CDR1 WNHNN and CDR2 SYGVQD (reference sequence). CDR3 nucleotides: TGCGCCAGTCCGGGACAGGGGTCCTGTAATTCACCCCTCCACTTT. Its protein is CASPGQGSCNSPLHF.

The chain employs TRBV5-8 and TRBJ1-4; TRBD1 agrees at 10 bases. Germline loops: CDR1 SGHTS, CDR2 YDEGEE. The CDR3 spans 18 residues. The V segment lost 0 bases and the J segment 1 base; nucleotides outside the gene matches: 6. CDR3 amino acids: CASSLADRGPRTNEKLFF. For the CDR3, the DNA is TGTGCCAGCAGCTTGGCCGACAGGGGGCCGAGAACTAATGAAAAACTGTTTTTT.

The chain is built from TRBV6-2 or TRBV6-3 and TRBJ2-1; a weak D match, TRBD1 (6 bases). Per germline, CDR1 MNHEY and CDR2 SVGEGT. V shed 2 bases and J shed 7 bases, with 15 bases lying between them. The CDR3 runs 15 residues. The CDR3 here is CASSYPAGVWNEQFF. Here the CDR3 DNA reads TGTGCCAGCAGTTACCCGGCAGGGGTGTGGAATGAGCAGTTCTTC.

The V call is TRBV4-3, the J call TRBJ2-7; the D is unclear. CDR3 size: 13 residues. V was trimmed by 6 bases and J by 2 bases, leaving 11 bases between them. CDR1 is LGHNA and CDR2 is YSLEER in the germline V gene. The CDR3 loop reads CASSPGLAYEQYF. CDR3 DNA sequence: TGCGCCAGCAGTCCTGGGTTAGCCTACGAGCAGTACTTC.

The CDR3 here is CASSSSRGAYEQYF. CDR3 nucleotide sequence: TGTGCCAGCAGCTCCAGCAGGGGGGCCTACGAGCAGTACTTC. The chain employs TRBV13 and TRBJ2-7, with a possible D match to TRBD1 (7 bases). The CDR3 has 14 amino acids. CDR1 and CDR2 (germline): PRHDT, FYEKMQ (reference sequence). Trimming took 4 bases from V and 2 from J, leaving 12 bases between them. The full variable domain, completed using reference TRBV13 and TRBJ2-7, is AAGVIQSPRHLIKEKRETATLKCYPIPRHDTVYWYQQGPGQDPQFLISFYEKMQSDKGSIPDRFSAQQFSDYHSELNMSSLELGDSALYFCASSSSRGAYEQYFGPGTRLTVT.

The chain couples TRBV30 to TRBJ1-1, with D uncertain. The CDR3 loop spans 14 amino acids. Germline V gives CDR1 GTSNPN, CDR2 SVGIG (reference sequence). V lost 3 bases, J lost 0 bases, and 11 bases lay in between. CDR3: CAWRNGLMNTEAFF. The CDR3 region has the DNA TGTGCCTGGAGGAACGGACTGATGAACACTGAAGCTTTCTTT.

V is TRBV19 and J is TRBJ1-2; 10 bases are shared with TRBD1. The junction had 5 bases not matched to a gene; V was cut back by 3 bases and J by 7 bases. Per the germline V gene, CDR1 is LNHDA and CDR2 is SQIVND (reference sequence). The CDR3 runs 14 residues. CDR3 DNA: TGTGCCAGTAGTATGGTCGGGACAGGGGTTGGCTACACCTTC. Translation: CASSMVGTGVGYTF.

V is TRBV9 and J is TRBJ2-1; D is ambiguous. This CDR3 comprises 15 residues. V was shortened by 5 bases and J by 2 bases, with 14 bases between the two germline ends. The V gene's germline CDR1 is SGDLS and CDR2 YYNGEE. The CDR3 spells CASSQGVGAYNEQFF. The CDR3 DNA sequence: TGTGCCAGCAGTCAAGGAGTAGGCGCCTACAATGAGCAGTTCTTC.

The chain combines TRBV20-1 with TRBJ1-5; D not resolved. The V gene's germline CDR1 is DFQATT and CDR2 SNEGSKA (reference sequence). With 3 bases removed from V and 11 bases from J, the gap between germline ends came to 14 bases. The CDR3 spans 12 residues. CDR3 nucleotides: TGCAGTGCTAGTTCAGGTCCGAGGGCCCAGCATTTT. Translated: CSASSGPRAQHF.